Listed below are T cell receptor beta chains from one sample, sequenced in a study of blood T cell repertoires in COVID-19. Assay used: immunoSEQ multiplex PCR; TCRdb lists only in-frame clones, some missing. This table has about 50,000 clones, roughly 88% appearing once. The source material was peripheral blood. The receptors were gathered from a human donor in a cohort sampled during active COVID-19. The conserved cysteine and the conserved F or W are not part of the CDR3 here. D genes are given only for firm matches. Some rows mark clone size as missing; the rest say once, few, many or name a class of expanded clone.

size: NA
D: TRBD2
V: TRBV5-1
CDR3: ASSFPPGTSGYEQY

size: NA
D: TRBD1
V: TRBV12-5
CDR3: ASGPTGMGETQY

size: NA
D: TRBD1
V: TRBV5-5
CDR3: ASSLEGRQGGEQY

size: NA
D: NA
V: TRBV5-1
CDR3: ASSLGLAGQETQY

size: NA
D: TRBD2
V: TRBV5-1
CDR3: ASSLRATSGTPNTGELF

size: NA
D: NA
V: TRBV7-8
CDR3: ASSLGTAQGSPLH

size: NA
D: TRBD2
V: TRBV7-3
CDR3: ASSSGTNTDTQY

size: NA
D: NA
V: TRBV10-3
CDR3: AISGPNTGELF

size: NA
D: NA
V: TRBV25-1
CDR3: ASSPGQRNQPQH

size: NA
D: TRBD2
V: TRBV4-2
CDR3: ASSQVGAGDHEQY

size: NA
D: TRBD2
V: TRBV19
CDR3: ASAPSGVPPQF

size: NA
D: NA
V: TRBV11-3
CDR3: ASSLVGRGSGNTIY

size: NA
D: NA
V: TRBV4-1
CDR3: ASSRQDTGNQPQH

size: few
D: TRBD2
V: TRBV10-3
CDR3: AISESSGSNEQF

size: NA
D: TRBD1
V: TRBV11-2
CDR3: ASSTAGTGSQPQH

size: NA
D: TRBD2
V: TRBV4-3
CDR3: ASSLGLAGTDTQY

size: once
D: TRBD2
V: TRBV11-2
CDR3: ASSLDGGSRTGELF

size: NA
D: TRBD1
V: TRBV15
CDR3: ATSKGQGGSQPQH

size: NA
D: TRBD1
V: TRBV19
CDR3: ASSHDRDMNQPQH

size: NA
D: TRBD2
V: TRBV24-1
CDR3: ATSDYTSGSSDTQY

size: NA
D: TRBD1
V: TRBV7-9
CDR3: ASSSPGTGDGYT

size: NA
D: NA
V: TRBV5-1
CDR3: ASSLDNSPNYGYT

size: once
D: TRBD1
V: TRBV28
CDR3: ASGGSGGRNEQF

size: NA
D: TRBD2
V: TRBV10-3
CDR3: AIRTGTSGLETQY

size: NA
D: TRBD2
V: TRBV29-1
CDR3: SVEDRTSGNTGELF

size: NA
D: NA
V: TRBV29-1
CDR3: SVGAPNQPQH

size: NA
D: NA
V: TRBV12-3/TRBV12-4
CDR3: ASSSTSHTQY

size: NA
D: NA
V: TRBV5-5
CDR3: ASSLVPYGYT

size: NA
D: NA
V: TRBV5-1
CDR3: ASSSERVGGELF

size: NA
D: NA
V: TRBV11-1
CDR3: ASSLVPSYEQY

size: NA
D: TRBD1
V: TRBV27
CDR3: ASSAPGTGVLYEQY

size: NA
D: TRBD1
V: TRBV27
CDR3: ASSFGTGTEAF

size: NA
D: TRBD1
V: TRBV28
CDR3: ASSSYRGPNYGYT

size: NA
D: NA
V: TRBV4-3
CDR3: ASSQELGLLTDTQY

size: NA
D: TRBD2
V: TRBV7-6
CDR3: ASSLGTSGVWYEQF

size: NA
D: TRBD2
V: TRBV28
CDR3: ASSPGLAGALLTTQY

size: once
D: NA
V: TRBV6-5
CDR3: ASRAPNEKLF

size: NA
D: NA
V: TRBV6-2/TRBV6-3
CDR3: ASSFSYEQY

size: NA
D: NA
V: TRBV29-1
CDR3: SVEPAGQAF

size: once
D: TRBD1
V: TRBV11-3
CDR3: ASSHRDRGYEQY

size: NA
D: NA
V: TRBV5-8
CDR3: ASSLEGSSV

size: NA
D: NA
V: TRBV9
CDR3: ASSVGLGEGRTEKLF

size: NA
D: NA
V: TRBV3-1/TRBV3-2
CDR3: ASSPGSGFTGELF

size: NA
D: NA
V: TRBV28
CDR3: ATRGTLTYNEQF

size: NA
D: NA
V: TRBV27
CDR3: ASSTGQFFSGANVLT

size: NA
D: TRBD1
V: TRBV7-2
CDR3: ASSLGAGGRVETQY

size: NA
D: NA
V: TRBV7-9
CDR3: ASSSPLVYNEQF

size: NA
D: TRBD1
V: TRBV6-1
CDR3: ASSEETGTRLGYGYT

size: NA
D: NA
V: TRBV6-4
CDR3: ASSGDTNTGELF

size: NA
D: TRBD1
V: TRBV4-1
CDR3: ASSQNRAGGGYGYT

size: NA
D: NA
V: TRBV3-1/TRBV3-2
CDR3: ASSHLRGGETQY

size: NA
D: NA
V: TRBV5-8
CDR3: ASSLGPGGNEQF

size: NA
D: NA
V: TRBV7-9
CDR3: ASSPRGGGEEKLF